A selection of T cell receptor beta chains follows, all from one sample in a study of chemoradiotherapy in HPV16-positive cancers. TCRdb's copy holds only in-frame clones and misses some; the assay was immunoSEQ multiplex PCR. The sample records several thousand clones, under 85% being singletons. Sequenced here: tumor tissue, sampled from a patient who underwent chemoradiotherapy. The origin of the receptors is a human donor with HPV-associated anogenital cancer. Each CDR3 is given with its conserved first and last residue. A D gene is named only where the DNA matches it firmly. Expanded clones get a size class; other rows say once, few or many, or leave the size out.

>TRBJ2-1|TRBD2|-|TRBV7-9
TGTGCCAGCAGCCTTTGGGGGAGTAGCGGGAGGGCCAATGAGCAGTTCTTC
CASSLWGSSGRANEQFF
>TRBJ2-7|TRBD2|-|TRBV6-6
TGTGCCAGCAGTTACGCAGCGGGAGGTAGCTACGAGCAGTACTTC
CASSYAAGGSYEQYF
>TRBJ2-7|TRBD1|-|TRBV5-5
TGTGCCAGCAGCAGTCAGGGGGCCTCCTACGAGCAGTACTTC
CASSSQGASYEQYF
>TRBJ2-5|TRBD2|-|TRBV29-1
TGCAGCGGCCGACTAGCGGGAGGGCCGGGAGAGACCCAGTACTTC
CSGRLAGGPGETQYF
>TRBJ1-5|-|-|TRBV19
TGTGCCAGTAATATCGGGGTAAGCAATCAGCCCCAGCATTTT
CASNIGVSNQPQHF
>TRBJ2-7|-|-|TRBV6-1
TGTGCCAGCACCTTGGACCTGCGCAACCTCTACGAGCAGTACTTC
CASTLDLRNLYEQYF
>TRBJ1-2|TRBD1|-|TRBV13
TGTGCCAGCAGCCATCAGGGGGCGCTTGGCTACACCTTC
CASSHQGALGYTF
>TRBJ2-7|-|-|TRBV6-6
TGTGCCAGCAGTTACCGGAGGTACGAGCAGTACTTC
CASSYRRYEQYF
>TRBJ1-2|-|-|TRBV19
TGTGCCACTAGAAATCCGGGACGTAGAAACTATGGCTACACCTTC
CATRNPGRRNYGYTF
>TRBJ2-7|TRBD1|-|TRBV11-3
TGTGCCAGCAGTTGGGGACAGGGAGTTTACGAGCAGTACTTC
CASSWGQGVYEQYF
>TRBJ2-6|-|-|TRBV5-1
TGCGCCAGCAGCTTGAGGCAGCCTGGGGCCAACGTCCTGACTTTC
CASSLRQPGANVLTF
>TRBJ2-7|-|-|TRBV7-8
TGTGCCAGCAGCTTAGGGGCGCAGGGGATAATTCACGAGCAGTACTTC
CASSLGAQGIIHEQYF
>TRBJ1-5|TRBD1|few|TRBV18
TGTGCCAGCTCACCGGACAGGAATCAGCCCCAGCATTTT
CASSPDRNQPQHF
>TRBJ2-3|-|-|TRBV10-1
TGCGCCAGCAGTGCTTCAAGGATGGATACGCAGTATTTT
CASSASRMDTQYF
>TRBJ2-3|TRBD2|few|TRBV28
TGTGCCAGCATTTGGGGAGGGAGCACAGATACGCAGTATTTT
CASIWGGSTDTQYF
>TRBJ1-1|TRBD1|-|TRBV7-6
TGTGCCAGCAGCCCCACAGGGGACACTGAAGCTTTCTTT
CASSPTGDTEAFF
>TRBJ2-4|-|-|TRBV28
TGTGCCAGCAGCCCCGCCCGCCATGGGGACATTCAGTACTTC
CASSPARHGDIQYF
>TRBJ2-3|-|-|TRBV6-6
TGTGCCAGCAGCCCCAGGGGTGTTACGCAGTATTTT
CASSPRGVTQYF
>TRBJ2-7|-|-|TRBV30
TGTGCCTGGAGTGTACCCGGGGGCGAGCAGTACTTC
CAWSVPGGEQYF
>TRBJ2-2|TRBD2|-|TRBV11-2
TGTGCCAGCACCCGAGCGGGAGGGCGTAACACCGGGGAGCTGTTTTTT
CASTRAGGRNTGELFF
>TRBJ1-5|-|-|TRBV5-5
TGTGCCAGCAGCCGGCAGGGAATAGAACAGCCCCAGCATTTT
CASSRQGIEQPQHF
>TRBJ2-1|TRBD2|-|TRBV5-1
TGCGCCAGCAGCCTGGCCCGGGGACTAGCGGGGTACAATGAGCAGTTCTTC
CASSLARGLAGYNEQFF
>TRBJ2-2|-|-|TRBV7-8
TGTGCCAGCAGCTTTCTTGCAAGCGGGAACACCGGGGAGCTGTTTTTT
CASSFLASGNTGELFF
>TRBJ2-1|TRBD2|once|TRBV20-1
TGCAGTGCTGGGGACTACAGGGAGCAGTTCTTC
CSAGDYREQFF
>TRBJ2-7|TRBD1|once|TRBV5-8
TGTGCCAGCAGGCTCCCAGGGGGATTCTCCTACGAGCAGTACTTC
CASRLPGGFSYEQYF
>TRBJ2-7|-|-|TRBV7-2
TGTGCCAGCAGCTGGGGCAGCGGCTACGAGCAGTACTTC
CASSWGSGYEQYF